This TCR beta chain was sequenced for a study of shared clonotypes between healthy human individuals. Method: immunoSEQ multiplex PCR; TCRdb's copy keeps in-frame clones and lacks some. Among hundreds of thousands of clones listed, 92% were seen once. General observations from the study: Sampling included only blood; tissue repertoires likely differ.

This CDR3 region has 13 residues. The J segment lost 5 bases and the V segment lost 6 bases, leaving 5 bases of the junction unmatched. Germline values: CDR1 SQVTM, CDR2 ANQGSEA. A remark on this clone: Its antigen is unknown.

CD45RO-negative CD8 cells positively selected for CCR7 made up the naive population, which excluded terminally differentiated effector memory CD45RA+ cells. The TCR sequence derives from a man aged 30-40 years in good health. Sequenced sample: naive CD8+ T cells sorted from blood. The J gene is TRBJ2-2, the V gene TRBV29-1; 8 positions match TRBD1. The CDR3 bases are TGCAGCGTCGACAGGGGAGTAACCGGGGAGCTGTTTTTT. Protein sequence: CSVDRGVTGELFF.